The sequence of this T cell receptor (beta chain) was determined in a study of T cells after yellow fever vaccination. Study findings and constraints: Boosting was followed by the reappearance of most primary-vaccination clones (approximately 97% CD4, about 90% CD8).

This CDR3 spans 14 amino acids. CDR1 and CDR2 (germline): KGHSH, LQKENI. Trimming removed 6 bases from V and 1 base from J, with 12 bases in between. TCR cDNA, made by 5'RACE template switching, carried an added universal primer site and UMIs. One entry per CDR3 protein results from TCRdb running MiXCR on the 5' RACE reads. There are around 600,000 distinct CDR3 sequences in the sample; 9% to 15% occur only once, and more than 12% lies in the top ten. Note on this clonotype: Its antigen is unknown.

The gene calls are TRBV18 and TRBJ1-2; perhaps TRBD1 as D (5 bases). This receptor was identified in a man between 25 and 39 years old who received the YFV17D yellow fever vaccine. The specimen was PBMCs, collected on the day of the yellow fever booster vaccination. The CDR3 here is CASSFDRNNYGYTF. CDR3 DNA: TGTGCCAGCTCGTTCGACAGAAATAACTATGGCTACACCTTC. Using reference TRBV18 and TRBJ1-2 for the parts outside the CDR3, the full variable domain is NAGVMQNPRHLVRRRGQEARLRCSPMKGHSHVYWYRQLPEEGLKFMVYLQKENIIDESGMPKERFSAEFPKEGPSILRIQQVVRGDSAAYFCASSFDRNNYGYTFGSGTRLTVV.